The present T cell receptor beta chain was sequenced within a study of cytomegalovirus exposure and HLA in healthy donors. Study-wide findings and caveats: The study listed about 150 cytomegalovirus-associated TCR beta chains. Across donors, most TCRs were seen rarely, yet some public ones were widespread. Subsequent analysis revealed that first-cohort TCR clusters tended to co-occur in the roughly 120 validation repertoires.

The donors belonged to the roughly 120-subject validation cohort, separate from the roughly 700-subject first cohort. With respect to this clone: What it binds is unknown.

Data came from immunoSEQ multiplex PCR; TCRdb stores just in-frame clones and leaves some out. The sample includes approximately 270,000 clones, 90% seen only once; the top ten take roughly 0.38%. Sequencing input: PBMCs. The TCR comes from a woman younger than 35 in good health and CMV-seronegative.

The CDR3 region has the DNA TGTGCCAGCAGCCCCCGGGACAGGGGTAATTCACCCCTCCACTTT. Encoded protein: CASSPRDRGNSPLHF. The rearrangement joins TRBV27 to TRBJ1-6; TRBD1 agrees at 10 bases. Germline assignment: CDR1 MNHEY and CDR2 SMNVEV (reference sequence). The CDR3 has 15 amino acids. V dropped 6 bases and J dropped 6; count of bases not matched to a gene: 5.